The subject of this entry is one T cell receptor (beta chain). Its target is not known. Sequencing was performed with immunoSEQ multiplex PCR; in TCRdb, only in-frame clones are kept and a portion is missing. The sample has about 70,000 clones, 94% seen once; the top ten hold around 1.5%. Germline V gene lookup returns CDR1 SGHRS and CDR2 YFSETQ. The CDR3 runs 13 residues. Trimming pared 5 bases from V and 2 bases from J, leaving 10 bases between. The data derive from a study of T cell clonotyping in hematopoietic cell transplantation. Findings and limits, study-wide: Few recipient clonotypes overlapped donors; over 95% were de novo at given depth. After transplant, recipient diversity fell while pathologically expanded clonotypes grew through day 180.

Sequencing input: peripheral blood mononuclear cells. The TCR originated in a man aged 45-65 years in good health. Some clones in this sample may be carry-over from other donors' samples. The chain employs TRBV5-1 and TRBJ1-1; tentative D call: TRBD1 (5 bases). The CDR3 is CASRRDGNTEAFF. The DNA for the CDR3 is TGCGCCAGCAGGAGGGACGGAAACACTGAAGCTTTCTTT. Complete variable domain (other parts from reference TRBV5-1 and TRBJ1-1): KAGVTQTPRYLIKTRGQQVTLSCSPISGHRSVSWYQQTPGQGLQFLFEYFSETQRNKGNFPGRFSGRQFSNSRSEMNVSTLELGDSALYLCASRRDGNTEAFFGQGTRLTVV.